One T cell receptor beta chain is described in this entry. The antigen this receptor binds is unknown. Qualities for individual bases were not recorded, and no much larger clone is one base off. Receptors were amplified or captured by the immunoSEQ multiplex PCR assay. A mixture of 60 forward primers for TCR Vbeta segments and 13 reverse primers for TCR Jbeta segments was used in the multiplex PCR. The CDR3 region of rearranged TCR beta genes was amplified from genomic DNA with a multiplex PCR assay. On the Illumina HiSeq System, the amplified TCR beta libraries were sequenced as 87-base-pair reads. Per the authors' processing: In a later analysis, tens of millions of unique TCR beta chains were counted across the roughly 670 repertoires, and about 10 million of these chains were shared by at least two donors. A nearest-neighbor algorithm error-corrected the raw reads and collapsed the reads into unique sequences, merging closely related sequences to remove PCR and sequencing errors. Alignment of CDR3 sequences to IMGT reference sequences was used to assign V, D and J gene segments. For a sequence to be retained, a match of at least six nucleotides was required to both a V gene segment and a J gene segment. Rearrangements were called productive when the CDR3 lacked stop codons and stayed in frame with V and J; all others were non-productive. Following IMGT convention, CDR3 was defined as the stretch from the second conserved V-encoded cysteine to the conserved J-encoded phenylalanine. In an earlier analysis of around 600 of the donors, sequences lacking an unambiguous match to a single V gene segment were excluded. In an earlier analysis of approximately 500 of the donors, a V segment was called functional when productive rearrangements were above 56.7%, and segregating when the standard deviation between donors exceeded 5%. A statistical classification framework was developed to diagnose cytomegalovirus status using the catalog of TCR beta chain sequences. V and J gene assignment, in a later analysis, came from comparing TCR nucleotide sequences with IMGT/GENE-DB human TR gene sequences. In a later analysis, CDR3 sequences and most-parsimonious VDJ recombination scenarios were assigned using the TCRdist pipeline. In a later analysis, each TCR beta chain was defined by its CDR3 amino acid sequence together with its V-gene family, and reads without a unique V-gene family were excluded. As a way to deal with suspected cross-contamination and a sequencing artifact, a later analysis dropped 450 to 600 nucleotide sequences that were highly shared and had low generation probability. In a later analysis, a clonal expansion index was calculated for each public chain from normalized within-repertoire ranks of inferred template counts. A later analysis computed generation probabilities with a VDJ recombination model fitted to out-of-frame rearrangements, and checked the results against IGoR. In a later analysis, TCR-TCR, TCR-HLA and TCR-CMV co-occurrence was scored with hypergeometric tests, and a repertoire-size bias correction was applied to TCR pairs. A later analysis estimated false discovery rates by permuting HLA or CMV assignments 20 times. A later analysis grouped co-occurring TCRs with DBSCAN, adding TCRdist sequence similarity when clustering within HLA-allele-positive subsets. Repertoires with fewer than 30,000 or more than 120,000 public chains were left out of co-occurrence clustering, as were a few repertoires with anomalous nucleotide sharing. TCRdb stores this immuneACCESS table with in-frame sequences only. Part of the clones is absent; in the studies checked, under half of the shortfall reflects unresolved V genes, and no reason is known for the rest. The V and J calls and clone size are taken from that table; D and trimming were inferred from the DNA. This sample comprises about 120,000 clones, around three quarters of them detected only once. The ten largest clones add up to less than 3.5% of the sample.

This sample stems from a study of cytomegalovirus exposure and HLA in healthy donors (dated by TCRdb to the late 2010s). Looking at the study overall: According to an earlier analysis of around 600 of the donors, roughly 180 million T cells yielded 120 million or so unique TCR beta sequences and approximately 280 Gb of sequence data. About 300 gigabases of sequencing data and 75 million to 85 million unique TCR sequences made up an early release that covered some 640 HLA-typed donors. Of the roughly 410 genotyped donors, 81% were placed in the genetic ancestry cluster associated with self-reported Caucasian donors. The study aimed to test whether cataloging public T cell receptors could reveal signatures of past pathogen exposure. The study used immunosequencing to profile the T cell repertoires of approximately 690 subjects and linked those repertoires to cytomegalovirus serostatus. In addition to the first cohort of 650 to 750 subjects, a separate validation cohort of 130 or so different subjects was used. To predict cytomegalovirus infection status, the study combined high-throughput TCR immunosequencing, statistical association of individual TCRs with disease status, and machine learning. A later analysis re-examined previously published TCR beta repertoires from 610 or so donors and added high-resolution HLA genotyping to investigate patterns of TCR occurrence. The later analysis used no new phenotypic data to find candidate immune exposures, relying instead on TCR beta sequences and their occurrence across donors. An earlier analysis of some 500 of the donors used high-throughput TCR beta sequencing to judge whether each TCR beta V gene segment behaved as functional or pseudogenic. Donor age, sex, ethnicity and CMV serostatus were compiled alongside the repertoire data. A later genetic analysis used genome-wide SNP genotypes for about 60% of the 666 donors, treating that subset as a discovery cohort. Every discovery cohort repertoire had been produced on one sequencing platform. HLA typing covered class I and class II loci at four-digit resolution. Typing coverage varied by locus: roughly 629-640 donors for A, B, C, DRB1 and DQB1; 500 to 550 for DQA1; over 600 for DPA1; under 490 for DPB1. Roughly 5 DR-DQ haplotypes were handled as single units for association and clustering because linkage in the cohort was strong. On average, 235,054 unique TCR beta nucleotide sequences were sequenced per donor among 350 to 400 genotyped donors of the cohort, with roughly 18% of those sequences being non-productive.

Overall study results and their limits: Broadly in line with IMGT annotations, most TCR beta V segments showed up in productive rearrangements about 87% or about 30% of the time in an earlier analysis of around 600 of the donors. The authors suggested that the approach could potentially be generalized to other disease states and immunological phenotypes. Most TCR sequences were observed very rarely across donors, whereas some public TCRs were present in many individuals. A cluster of highly shared sequence variants was judged likely to be a technical artifact of the sequencing pipeline. Roughly uniform sequencing depth across donors was assumed in presence/absence analyses, although this assumption may not hold. When HLA alleles, especially DR and DQ, strongly co-occurred, attributing TCR associations to individual alleles was difficult. Because some donors lacked HLA typing at each locus, the association tests relied only on the typed subset. A later analysis found that TCR association rates varied across HLA loci, with DRB1 alleles showing the most associated TCRs and HLA-C alleles the fewest. A later analysis associated approximately 17,000 TCR beta sequences with specific HLA alleles at a false discovery rate of 0.05. In a later analysis, HLA-associated TCR beta chains showed more clonal expansion and lower generation probabilities than non-associated chains that were equally common. Some IMGT-functional V segments, including TRBV6-2 and TRBV6-3, could not be distinguished by the 87-base-pair reads and were therefore excluded. The earlier analysis of approximately 560 of the donors excluded approximately 17 rarely observed V segments, including chromosome 9 orphons, because counts were too low. For the cohort, immune exposure information was limited to CMV serostatus. A further reported finding was that TCR beta sequences accurately predicted the HLA-A and HLA-B alleles for most subjects in the first cohort. The classifier was reported to diagnose cytomegalovirus status with high specificity and sensitivity in both the original cohort and the validation cohort. According to a later analysis, parvovirus B19, influenza, CMV and Epstein-Barr virus appeared linked to several top co-occurrence clusters. An association between a missense DCLRE1C variant and V-gene and J-gene trimming of TCR beta chains was found in a later genetic analysis and replicated in an independent cohort. In vitro tests confirmed that three of the cytomegalovirus-associated TCR beta chains recognize cytomegalovirus antigens. In the study, 164 TCR beta chains were listed as associated with cytomegalovirus. Linkage disequilibrium might explain the correlated functional status among segregating V segments, but an unknown experimental factor could not be ruled out. A later analysis found that most CMV-associated TCR beta chains appeared HLA-restricted, with HLA associations seemingly driven largely by CMV exposure. The cohort was sequenced for TCR beta chains only, and without alpha or paired-chain data the features that could be detected were limited. A later genetic analysis reported fewer N-insertions in productive TCRs among donors in an Asian-associated ancestry cluster than the roughly 690-donor mean.

The cohort comprised fewer than 700 healthy bone marrow donors. At the time of sampling, every cohort member was nominally healthy, though immune exposures that went unrecorded were likely present. The donor was CMV seronegative and belonged to the group of approximately 320 seronegative cohort members. Every donor gave a peripheral blood sample, and the peripheral blood mononuclear cells from that sample were used for TCR beta sequencing. Genomic DNA was extracted from the blood cell samples with the Qiagen DNeasy Blood Extraction Kit. Based on the germline V gene, the CDR1 and CDR2 sequences are MNHEY and SVGAGI. From the cysteine through the phenylalanine, the CDR3 covers 14 amino acids. Just CDR3 DNA is preserved here, 42 bases in frame from base 1. For this chain, trimming is 2 bases at the V end and 7 bases at the J end, and the number of junction bases without a gene match is 6.

The rearranged segments are TRBV6-5 and TRBJ1-2; the central 8 bases match TRBD1. Sequenced sample: PBMCs. This receptor was obtained from a female donor in good health and CMV-seronegative. CDR3 sequence: CASSYIRGQGGYTF. At the DNA level, the sequence is TGTGCCAGCAGTTACATCAGGGGGCAGGGTGGCTACACCTTC.